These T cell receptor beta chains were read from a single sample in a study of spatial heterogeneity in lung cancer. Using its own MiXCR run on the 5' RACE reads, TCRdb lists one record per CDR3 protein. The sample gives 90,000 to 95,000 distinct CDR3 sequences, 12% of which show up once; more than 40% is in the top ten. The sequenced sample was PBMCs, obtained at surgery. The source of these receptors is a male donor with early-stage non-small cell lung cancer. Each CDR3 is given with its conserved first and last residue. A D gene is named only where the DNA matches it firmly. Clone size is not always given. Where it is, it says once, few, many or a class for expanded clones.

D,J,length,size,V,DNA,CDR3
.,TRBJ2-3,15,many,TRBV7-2,TGTGCCAGCAGCCCAAGCGGGTCGGTAAAAGATACGCAGTATTTT,CASSPSGSVKDTQYF
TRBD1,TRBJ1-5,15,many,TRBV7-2,TGTGCCAGCACTCCCTTCGGACAGGGAGGTCAGCCCCAGCATTTT,CASTPFGQGGQPQHF
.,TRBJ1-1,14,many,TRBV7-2,TGTGCCAGCAGCCCTCGACAAGGGCGCACTGAAGCTTTCTTT,CASSPRQGRTEAFF
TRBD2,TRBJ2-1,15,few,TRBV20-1,TGCAGTGCTAGGGGACTAGCGGGAGTGTACAATGAGCAGTTCTTC,CSARGLAGVYNEQFF
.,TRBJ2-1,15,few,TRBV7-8,TGTGCCAGCAGGTTAGGGGGTTCCTCCTACAATGAGCAGTTCTTC,CASRLGGSSYNEQFF
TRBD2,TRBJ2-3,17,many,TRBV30,TGTGCCTGGAGTACCCCCTGGACTAGCGGTCATACAGATACGCAGTATTTT,CAWSTPWTSGHTDTQYF
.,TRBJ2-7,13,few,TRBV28,TGTGCCACCTTTACAGGCCTCACCTACGAGCAGTACTTC,CATFTGLTYEQYF
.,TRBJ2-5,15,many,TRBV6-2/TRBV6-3,TGTGCCAGCAGTTACTCGAACAGGGTTAAAGAGACCCAGTACTTC,CASSYSNRVKETQYF
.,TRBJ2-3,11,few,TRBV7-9,TGTGCCAGCAGCTTAGTGAGTACGCAGTATTTT,CASSLVSTQYF
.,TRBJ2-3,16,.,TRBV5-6,TGTGCCAGCAGCACCCTAGCCTTCCGGAGCACAGATACGCAGTATTTT,CASSTLAFRSTDTQYF
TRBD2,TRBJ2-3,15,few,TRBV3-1,TGTGCCAGCAGGCGCGGGGGACCCTCCACAGATACGCAGTATTTT,CASRRGGPSTDTQYF
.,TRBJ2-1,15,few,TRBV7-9,TGTGCCAGCAGCCTGGACCCCCTATTAGGGAATGAGCAGTTCTTC,CASSLDPLLGNEQFF
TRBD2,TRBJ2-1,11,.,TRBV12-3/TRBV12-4,TGTGCCAGCAGTGGGACTAGCGGGTGGTTCTTC,CASSGTSGWFF
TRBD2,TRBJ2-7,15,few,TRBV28,TGTGCCAGCAGTTTATTGACTAGCGTTACCTACGAGCAGTACTTC,CASSLLTSVTYEQYF
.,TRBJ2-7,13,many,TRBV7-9,TGTGCCAGCAGCACTTGGAGGGGCTACGAGCAGTACTTC,CASSTWRGYEQYF
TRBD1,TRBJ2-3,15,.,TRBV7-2,TGTGCCAGCAGCTTACAGGGGGCTATGACAGATACGCAGTATTTT,CASSLQGAMTDTQYF
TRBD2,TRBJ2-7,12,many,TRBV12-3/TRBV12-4,TGTGCCAGCAGTCAGATAGCGGGCGCTCAGTACTTC,CASSQIAGAQYF
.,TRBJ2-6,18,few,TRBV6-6,TGTGCCAGCAGCCCCAGCTACCCGGGGGCGCTTGGGGCCAACGTCCTGACTTTC,CASSPSYPGALGANVLTF
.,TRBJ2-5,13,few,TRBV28,TGTGCCAGCAGTTTACGGGGGCCTGAGACCCAGTACTTC,CASSLRGPETQYF
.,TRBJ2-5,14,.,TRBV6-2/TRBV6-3,TGTGCCAGCAGTTTCTCCGGGACTCCAGAGACCCAGTACTTC,CASSFSGTPETQYF
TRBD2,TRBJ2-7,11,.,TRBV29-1,TGCAGCGTGGGACTAGCGTACGAGCAGTACTTC,CSVGLAYEQYF
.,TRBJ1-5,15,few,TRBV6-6,TGTGCCAGCAGTTCCGACAGTGGGGGGAATCAGCCCCAGCATTTT,CASSSDSGGNQPQHF
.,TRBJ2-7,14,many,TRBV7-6,TGTGCCAGCAGCCAAACCGGGACAAGGAATGAGCAGTACTTC,CASSQTGTRNEQYF
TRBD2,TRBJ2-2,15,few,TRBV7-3,TGTGCCAGCAGCTTTACTAGCGGCTACACCGGGGAGCTGTTTTTT,CASSFTSGYTGELFF
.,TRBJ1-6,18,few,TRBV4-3,TGCGCCAGCAGCCAAGAAATCCTGGGTGCGTCAAATAATTCACCCCTCCACTTT,CASSQEILGASNNSPLHF
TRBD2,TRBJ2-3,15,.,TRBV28,TGTGCCAGCAGTTTATCATCAGCGGGGGTAGATACGCAGTATTTT,CASSLSSAGVDTQYF
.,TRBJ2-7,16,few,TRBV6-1,TGTGCCAGCAGGCTGGACAGAGGGAATTTGTTCTACGAGCAGTACTTC,CASRLDRGNLFYEQYF
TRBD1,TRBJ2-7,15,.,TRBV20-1,TGCAGTGCTAGAGGGATGCAGGGGGAAAACTACGAGCAGTACTTC,CSARGMQGENYEQYF
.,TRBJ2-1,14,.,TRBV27,TGTCCCAGCAGTTTTCTAACCGGGAGAAATGAGCAGTTCTTC,CPSSFLTGRNEQFF
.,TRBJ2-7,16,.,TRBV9,TGTGCCAGCAGCGTAGGTGTCGGGGGCCGGACCTACGAGCAGTACTTC,CASSVGVGGRTYEQYF
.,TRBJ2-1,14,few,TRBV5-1,TGCGCCAGCTCCCGGGCCCCCTTTGGGAATGAGCAGTTCTTC,CASSRAPFGNEQFF
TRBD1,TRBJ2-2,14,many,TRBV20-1,TGCAGTGCTAGAGATCGACAGGGGATCGGGGAGCTGTTTTTT,CSARDRQGIGELFF
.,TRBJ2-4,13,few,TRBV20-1,TGCAGTGCTAGTTCGGGGTTCCAAAACATTCAGTACTTC,CSASSGFQNIQYF
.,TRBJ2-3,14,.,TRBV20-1,TGCAGTGCTCTTTCCAAAATTGGCACAGATACGCAGTATTTT,CSALSKIGTDTQYF
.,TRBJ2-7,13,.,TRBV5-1,TGCGCCAGCAGCTATGGACAGAACTACGAGCAGTACTTC,CASSYGQNYEQYF
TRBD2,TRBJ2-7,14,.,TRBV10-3,TGTGCCATCAGTCGGACTAGCGGGGCCATAAATGCAAACTTC,CAISRTSGAINANF
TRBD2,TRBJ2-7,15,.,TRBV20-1,TGCAGTGCTAGGACGAGCGGGAGACGACAGGACGAGCAGTACTTC,CSARTSGRRQDEQYF
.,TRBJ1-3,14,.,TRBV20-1,TGCAGTGCCCGGGGCGAGACGGCCGGAAACACCATATATTTT,CSARGETAGNTIYF
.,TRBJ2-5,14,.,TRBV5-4,TGTGCCAGCAGCAGCCTGGGGGCAGGGGAGACCCAGTACTTC,CASSSLGAGETQYF
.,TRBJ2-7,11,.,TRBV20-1,TGCAGTGCTAGAAATGCGCCACCTCAGTACTTC,CSARNAPPQYF
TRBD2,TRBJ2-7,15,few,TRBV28,TGTGCCAGCAGTTTTTGGGGAGGGGACGTAAACGAGCAGTACTTC,CASSFWGGDVNEQYF